This passage covers 13 T cell receptor beta chains from one sample sequenced in a study of blood T cell repertoires in COVID-19. The table came from immunoSEQ multiplex PCR; TCRdb's copy has only in-frame clones and leaves some out. The sample yields a few hundred thousand clones, 88% seen once. Sequenced sample: peripheral blood. Receptors were obtained from a man in his sixties or seventies with acute or convalescent COVID-19.

The V and J genes are TRBV9 and TRBJ2-1; 10 nucleotides agree with TRBD2. From germline, CDR1 is SGDLS and CDR2 YYNGEE. The CDR3 covers 17 residues. V lost 3 bases to trimming and J lost 5 bases; unmatched junction nucleotides: 11. CDR3 sequence (DNA): TGTGCCAGCAGCGCTCAACTTACTAGCGGGGCACACAATGAGCAGTTCTTC. Translated: CASSAQLTSGAHNEQFF.

Written as DNA, the CDR3 is TGTGCCAGCAGCCTCACTAGCGGGAGTGGTTACGAGCAGTACTTC. Translating it yields CASSLTSGSGYEQYF. The V gene is TRBV19, the J gene TRBJ2-7; 11 nucleotides align to TRBD2. The CDR3 contains 15 residues. The V segment lost 9 bases and the J segment 4 bases; nucleotides outside the gene matches: 11. Per the germline V gene, CDR1 is LNHDA and CDR2 is SQIVND (reference sequence).

The genes are TRBV5-1 and TRBJ1-4; D is possibly TRBD1 (5 bases). The V gene lost 1 base and the J gene lost 5 bases, with 12 bases spanning the gap. The CDR3 totals 15 residues. The V gene's germline CDR1 is SGHRS and CDR2 YFSETQ. This CDR3 is CASSLNTGGNEKLFF. The CDR3 DNA is TGCGCCAGCAGCTTGAATACCGGGGGGAATGAAAAACTGTTTTTT. Variable domain in full (rest from reference TRBV5-1 and TRBJ1-4): KAGVTQTPRYLIKTRGQQVTLSCSPISGHRSVSWYQQTPGQGLQFLFEYFSETQRNKGNFPGRFSGRQFSNSRSEMNVSTLELGDSALYLCASSLNTGGNEKLFFGSGTQLSVL.

This clone was detected once. This sequence joins TRBV27 and TRBJ1-4, with TRBD1 matching 9 bases. The CDR3 totals 15 residues. Germline CDR1 reads MNHEY; CDR2 reads SMNVEV (reference sequence). Trimming at V came to 6 bases and at J to 7 bases, leaving 9 bases not matched to a gene. The CDR3 sequence: CASRPRQGVGEKLFF. The DNA for the CDR3 is TGTGCCAGCAGACCTCGACAGGGGGTAGGTGAAAAACTGTTTTTT. The full variable domain, rest sourced from reference TRBV27 and TRBJ1-4, is EAQVTQNPRYLITVTGKKLTVTCSQNMNHEYMSWYRQDPGLGLRQIYYSMNVEVTDKGDVPEGYKVSRKEKRNFPLILESPSPNQTSLYFCASRPRQGVGEKLFFGSGTQLSVL.

This rearrangement joins TRBV19 to TRBJ2-7, with D possibly being TRBD2 (5 bases). Germline CDR1 LNHDA, CDR2 SQIVND (reference sequence). The V end was cut by 4 bases, the J end by 1 base, with 17 bases between. The CDR3 loop spans 16 amino acids. The CDR3 DNA reads TGTGCCAGTAGTAGGGCCCGGACTGGGCTTTCCTACGAGCAGTACTTC. As protein: CASSRARTGLSYEQYF.

V and J are TRBV7-2 and TRBJ2-7; D is perhaps TRBD2 (6 bases). The length of the CDR3 is 14 residues. Looked up from germline, CDR1 is SGHTA and CDR2 is FQGNSA. V dropped 5 bases and J dropped 0 bases, with 11 bases sitting between them. For the CDR3, the DNA is TGTGCCAGCAGCCGGGACTGGAGCTCCTACGAGCAGTACTTC. Protein product: CASSRDWSSYEQYF.

The gene calls are TRBV30 and TRBJ2-7; D unresolved. The CDR3 extends over 12 amino acids. From germline, CDR1 is GTSNPN and CDR2 SVGIG (reference sequence). The V end lost 0 bases, the J end lost 2 bases, and 5 bases lay between the germline ends. The CDR3 sequence is CAWSVLTYEQYF. In DNA, the CDR3 is TGTGCCTGGAGTGTACTAACCTACGAGCAGTACTTC. The variable domain in full, with the rest retrieved from reference TRBV30 and TRBJ2-7, is SQTIHQWPATLVQPVGSPLSLECTVEGTSNPNLYWYRQAAGRGLQLLFYSVGIGQISSEVPQNLSASRPQDRQFILSSKKLLLSDSGFYLCAWSVLTYEQYFGPGTRLTVT.

The V call is TRBV9, the J call TRBJ2-2; D might be TRBD2 (6 bases). The germline CDR1 and CDR2 sequences are SGDLS and YYNGEE. CDR3 length equals 16 residues. Trimming left V 1 base short and J 2 bases short, with 12 bases between. The CDR3 nucleotides are TGTGCCAGCAGCGTAAGGTCTAGCGTTAACACCGGGGAGCTGTTTTTT. It is translated as CASSVRSSVNTGELFF.

This chain links TRBV4-2 with TRBJ2-1; TRBD2 agrees at 9 bases. J lost 7 bases, V lost 4 bases, and 5 bases had no gene match. The germline gives CDR1 LGHNA, CDR2 YNFKEQ. The CDR3 has 14 residues. The CDR3 region has the DNA TGTGCCAGCAGCCCAGGCGGGAGGGCGAATGAGCAGTTCTTC. Protein product: CASSPGGRANEQFF.

The chain is built from TRBV6-6 and TRBJ1-5; D possibly corresponds to TRBD1 (6 bases). This CDR3 is 15 amino acids long. The germline V and J ends were trimmed by 8 bases and 1 base, with 15 bases remaining between them. Germline CDR1 reads MNHNY; CDR2 reads SVGAGI (reference sequence). The DNA of the CDR3 is TGTGCCAGCCGTAAACCAGGGGTCAGCAATCAGCCCCAGCATTTT. It specifies CASRKPGVSNQPQHF.

As concerns this clone: Other DNA sequences in the same sample also yield this CDR3. The genes are TRBV18 and TRBJ1-5, with 8 bases aligning to TRBD1. The V gene end was trimmed by 3 bases and the J gene end by 5 bases; junction bases not matched to a gene: 0. There are 13 residues in the CDR3. Germline V gives CDR1 KGHSH, CDR2 LQKENI. This CDR3 reads CASSPTGDQPQHF. Here the CDR3 DNA reads TGTGCCAGCTCACCGACAGGGGATCAGCCCCAGCATTTT.

This chain links TRBV20-1 with TRBJ2-1; 12 bases fit TRBD2. The ends lost 3 bases at V and 1 base at J; junction bases unmatched: 4. Per the germline V gene, CDR1 is DFQATT and CDR2 is SNEGSKA (reference sequence). This CDR3 has 16 residues. As DNA, the CDR3 is TGCAGTGCTAGTCCCACTAGCGGGAGGTCCTACAATGAGCAGTTCTTC. Translated, it gives CSASPTSGRSYNEQFF.

Of note for this clone: This CDR3 is also generated by other DNA sequences in the sample. The chain joins TRBV3-1 (or the pseudogene TRBV3-2) to TRBJ1-4, with unresolved D. Trimming left V 0 bases short and J 7 bases short, with 3 bases between. The CDR3 extends over 12 amino acids. CDR1 and CDR2 from the germline V gene are LGHDT and YNNKEL (reference sequence). CDR3 region: CASSQDREKLFF. In DNA form, the CDR3 reads TGTGCCAGCAGCCAAGACCGTGAAAAACTGTTTTTT.